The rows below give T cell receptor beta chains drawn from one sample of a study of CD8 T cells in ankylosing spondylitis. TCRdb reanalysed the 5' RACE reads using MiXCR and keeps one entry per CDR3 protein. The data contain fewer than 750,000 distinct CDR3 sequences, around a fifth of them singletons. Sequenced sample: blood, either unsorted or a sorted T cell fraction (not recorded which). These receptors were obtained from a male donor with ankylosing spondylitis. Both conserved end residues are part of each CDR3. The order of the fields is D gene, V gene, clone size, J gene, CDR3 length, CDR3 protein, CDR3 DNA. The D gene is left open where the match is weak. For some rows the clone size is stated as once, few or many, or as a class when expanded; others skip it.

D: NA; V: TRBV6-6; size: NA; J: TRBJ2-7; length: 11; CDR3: CASSDFSEQYF; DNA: TGTGCCAGCAGCGACTTCTCCGAGCAGTACTTC
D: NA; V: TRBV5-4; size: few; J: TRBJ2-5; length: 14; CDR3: CASSLSRHTETQYF; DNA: TGTGCCAGCAGCTTGTCACGACACACAGAGACCCAGTACTTC
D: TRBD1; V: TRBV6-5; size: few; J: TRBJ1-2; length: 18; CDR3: CASSYSGDRGILSYGYTF; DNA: TGTGCCAGCAGTTACTCAGGGGACAGGGGGATCCTCTCGTATGGCTACACCTTC
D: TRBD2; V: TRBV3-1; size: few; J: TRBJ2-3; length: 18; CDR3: CASSQDPWTSGIVYTQYF; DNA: TGTGCCAGCAGCCAAGATCCCTGGACTAGCGGGATAGTATATACGCAGTATTTT
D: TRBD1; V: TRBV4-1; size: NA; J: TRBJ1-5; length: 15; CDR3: CASSLGGTGGQPQHF; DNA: TGCGCCAGCAGCCTTGGAGGGACAGGGGGTCAGCCCCAGCATTTT
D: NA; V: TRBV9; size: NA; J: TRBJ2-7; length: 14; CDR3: CASSPRTAAYEQYF; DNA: TGTGCCAGCAGCCCACGGACTGCGGCCTACGAGCAGTACTTC
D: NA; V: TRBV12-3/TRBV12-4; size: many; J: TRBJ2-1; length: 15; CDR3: CASSLILPGGDEQFF; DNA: TGTGCCAGCAGTTTAATCTTGCCAGGTGGAGATGAGCAGTTCTTC
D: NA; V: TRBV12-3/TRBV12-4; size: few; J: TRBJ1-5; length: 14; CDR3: CASSGRQGNQPQHF; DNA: TGTGCCAGCAGTGGGCGACAGGGCAATCAGCCCCAGCATTTT
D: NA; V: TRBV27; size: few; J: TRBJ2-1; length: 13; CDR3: CASSSSYYNEQFF; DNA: TGTGCCAGTTCGAGCTCTTATTACAATGAGCAGTTCTTC
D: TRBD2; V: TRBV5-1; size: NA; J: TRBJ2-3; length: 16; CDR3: CASNALTSGGADTQYF; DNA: TGCGCCAGCAATGCGTTGACTAGCGGGGGTGCAGATACGCAGTATTTT
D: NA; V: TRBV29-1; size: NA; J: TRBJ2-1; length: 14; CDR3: CSVRQGPSYNEQFF; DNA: TGCAGCGTTAGGCAGGGCCCCTCCTACAATGAGCAGTTCTTC
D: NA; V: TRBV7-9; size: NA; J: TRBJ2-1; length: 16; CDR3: CASSLGPQGQVDEQFF; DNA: TGTGCCAGCAGCTTAGGGCCCCAGGGGCAGGTGGATGAGCAGTTCTTC
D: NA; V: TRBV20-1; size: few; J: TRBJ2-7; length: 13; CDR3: CSARGDESYEQYF; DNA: TGCAGTGCTAGAGGTGACGAGTCCTACGAGCAGTACTTC
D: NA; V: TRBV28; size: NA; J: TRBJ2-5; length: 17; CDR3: CASSLRAGARDGETQYF; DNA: TGTGCCAGCAGTTTGCGGGCAGGGGCGCGGGATGGAGAGACCCAGTACTTC
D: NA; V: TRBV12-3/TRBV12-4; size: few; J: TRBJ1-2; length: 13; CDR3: CASSRGAYYGYTF; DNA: TGTGCCAGCAGCCGGGGGGCATACTATGGCTACACCTTC
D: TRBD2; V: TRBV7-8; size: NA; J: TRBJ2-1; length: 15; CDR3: CASSSRAGEGNEQFF; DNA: TGTGCCAGCAGCTCCCGAGCGGGAGAGGGCAATGAGCAGTTCTTC
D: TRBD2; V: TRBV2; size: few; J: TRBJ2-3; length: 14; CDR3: CASRALAGPDTQYF; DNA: TGTGCCAGCAGGGCCCTAGCGGGCCCAGATACGCAGTATTTT
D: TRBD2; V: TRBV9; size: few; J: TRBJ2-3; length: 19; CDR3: CASSVARLAGGSGTDTQYF; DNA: TGTGCCAGCAGCGTAGCTCGACTAGCTGGGGGATCGGGCACAGATACGCAGTATTTT
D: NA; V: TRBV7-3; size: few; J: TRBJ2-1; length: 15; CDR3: CASSLTPGPQDEQFF; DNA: TGTGCCAGCAGCCTAACTCCGGGACCTCAGGATGAGCAGTTCTTC
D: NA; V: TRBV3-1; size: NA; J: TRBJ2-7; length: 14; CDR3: CASSQSARFNEQYF; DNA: TGTGCCAGCAGCCAATCCGCCAGGTTCAACGAGCAGTACTTC
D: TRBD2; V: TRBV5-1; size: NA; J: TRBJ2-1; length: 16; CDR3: CASSLSRGGLSNEQFF; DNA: TGCGCCAGCAGCTTGTCCCGCGGGGGGCTAAGCAATGAGCAGTTCTTC
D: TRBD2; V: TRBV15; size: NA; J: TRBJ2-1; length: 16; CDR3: CATSTGLAGPYNEQFF; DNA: TGTGCCACCAGCACCGGACTAGCGGGACCCTACAATGAGCAGTTCTTC
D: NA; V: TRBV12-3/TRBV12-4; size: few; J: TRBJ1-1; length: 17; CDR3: CASSLGQKKLMNTEAFF; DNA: TGTGCCAGCAGTTTAGGGCAGAAGAAGCTCATGAACACTGAAGCTTTCTTT
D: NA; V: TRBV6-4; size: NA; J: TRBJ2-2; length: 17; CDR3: CASSDYGQLGSIGELFF; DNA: TGTGCCAGCAGTGACTACGGACAGCTCGGTTCCATCGGGGAGCTGTTTTTT
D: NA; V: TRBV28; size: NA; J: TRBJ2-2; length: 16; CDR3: CASGPRQATNTGELFF; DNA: TGTGCCAGCGGCCCCCGGCAGGCTACGAACACCGGGGAGCTGTTTTTT
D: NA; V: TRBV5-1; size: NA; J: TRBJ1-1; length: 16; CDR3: CASSRGPTLGGTEAFF; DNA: TGCGCCAGCAGCCGGGGGCCGACCTTGGGGGGCACTGAAGCTTTCTTT
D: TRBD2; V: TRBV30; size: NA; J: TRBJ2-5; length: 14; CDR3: CAWNLAGGSGTQYF; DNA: TGTGCCTGGAATCTAGCGGGGGGGAGTGGGACCCAGTACTTC
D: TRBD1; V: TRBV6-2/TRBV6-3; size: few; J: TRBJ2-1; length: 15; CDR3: CASDWSGTDYNEQFF; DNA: TGTGCCAGCGATTGGAGTGGGACAGATTACAATGAGCAGTTCTTC
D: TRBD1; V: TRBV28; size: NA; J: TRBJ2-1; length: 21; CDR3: CASSGFWAGGPLRASYNEQFF; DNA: TGTGCCAGCAGTGGGTTCTGGGCAGGGGGTCCCCTCAGAGCATCCTACAATGAGCAGTTCTTC
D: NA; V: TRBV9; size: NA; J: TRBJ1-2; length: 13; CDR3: CASSVDSSYGYTF; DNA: TGTGCCAGCAGCGTAGACAGCTCCTATGGCTACACCTTC
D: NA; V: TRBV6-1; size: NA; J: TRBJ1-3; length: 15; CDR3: CASSERRTPGNTIYF; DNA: TGTGCCAGCAGTGAACGGCGGACCCCTGGAAACACCATATATTTT
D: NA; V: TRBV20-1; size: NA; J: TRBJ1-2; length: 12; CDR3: CSASGRGYGYTF; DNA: TGCAGTGCTAGTGGCAGGGGTTATGGCTACACCTTC
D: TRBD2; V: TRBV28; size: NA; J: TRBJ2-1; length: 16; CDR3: CASSLSGAGGRGEQFF; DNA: TGTGCCAGCAGTTTAAGCGGAGCGGGAGGCCGAGGTGAGCAGTTCTTC
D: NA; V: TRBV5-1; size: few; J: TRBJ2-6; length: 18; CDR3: CASSLGYTEISGANVLTF; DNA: TGCGCCAGCAGCTTGGGATACACAGAAATCTCTGGGGCCAACGTCCTGACTTTC
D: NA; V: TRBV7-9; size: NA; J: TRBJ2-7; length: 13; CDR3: CASIGTRFHEQYF; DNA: TGTGCCAGCATTGGGACAAGGTTCCACGAGCAGTACTTC
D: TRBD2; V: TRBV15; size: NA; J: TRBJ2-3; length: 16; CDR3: CATSRTRTSGRDTQYF; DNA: TGTGCCACCAGCAGGACCAGGACTAGCGGGAGGGATACGCAGTATTTT
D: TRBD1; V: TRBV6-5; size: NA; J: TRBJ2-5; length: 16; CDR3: CASSYSGTASRETQYF; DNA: TGTGCCAGCAGTTACTCGGGGACAGCCTCTAGGGAGACCCAGTACTTC
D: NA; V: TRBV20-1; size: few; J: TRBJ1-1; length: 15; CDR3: CSARNIRAEDTEAFF; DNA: TGCAGTGCTAGAAATATACGGGCAGAAGACACTGAAGCTTTCTTT
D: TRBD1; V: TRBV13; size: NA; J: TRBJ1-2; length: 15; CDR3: CASSLREGGGYGYTF; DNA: TGTGCCAGCAGCTTACGGGAAGGGGGCGGCTATGGCTACACCTTC
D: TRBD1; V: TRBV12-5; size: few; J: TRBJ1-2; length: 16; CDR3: CASGLVGTGSSYGYTF; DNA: TGTGCTAGTGGTTTGGTGGGGACAGGGTCTAGCTATGGCTACACCTTC
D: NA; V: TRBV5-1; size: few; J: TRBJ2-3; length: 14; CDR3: CASSGGDSTDTQYF; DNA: TGCGCCAGCAGCGGTGGGGACTCCACAGATACGCAGTATTTT
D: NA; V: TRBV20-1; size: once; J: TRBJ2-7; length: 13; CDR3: CSARAPPSYEQYF; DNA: TGCAGTGCCCGAGCGCCTCCGTCCTACGAGCAGTACTTC
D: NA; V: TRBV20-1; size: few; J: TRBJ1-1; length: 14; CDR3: CSASSRNLNTEAFF; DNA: TGCAGTGCTAGTTCTCGGAACCTGAACACTGAAGCTTTCTTT
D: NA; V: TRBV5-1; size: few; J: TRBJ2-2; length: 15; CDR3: CASSLLAGATGELFF; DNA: TGCGCCAGCAGCTTGCTAGCAGGCGCGACCGGGGAGCTGTTTTTT
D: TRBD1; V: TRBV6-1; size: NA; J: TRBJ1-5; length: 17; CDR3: CASSGGTGKRSNQPQHF; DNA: TGTGCCAGCAGTGGAGGGACAGGGAAGAGGAGCAATCAGCCCCAGCATTTT
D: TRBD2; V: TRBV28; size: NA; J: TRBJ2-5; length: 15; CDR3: CASTTPGGGGETQYF; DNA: TGTGCCAGCACGACCCCGGGAGGGGGGGGAGAGACCCAGTACTTC
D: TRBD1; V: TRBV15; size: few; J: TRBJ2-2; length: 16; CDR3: CATSRPGQGYTGELFF; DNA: TGTGCCACCAGCAGGCCGGGACAGGGGTACACCGGGGAGCTGTTTTTT
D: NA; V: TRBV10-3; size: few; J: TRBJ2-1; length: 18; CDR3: CAISEPTGLASSYNEQFF; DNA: TGTGCCATCAGTGAGCCGACTGGACTGGCGAGCTCCTACAATGAGCAGTTCTTC
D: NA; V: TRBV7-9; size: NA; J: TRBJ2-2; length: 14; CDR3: CASSLTRLTGELFF; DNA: TGTGCCAGCAGCTTAACGCGTCTCACCGGGGAGCTGTTTTTT
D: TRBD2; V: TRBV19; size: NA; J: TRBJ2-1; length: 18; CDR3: CASSILPGLAGSYNEQFF; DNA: TGTGCCAGTAGTATATTGCCGGGACTAGCGGGATCTTACAATGAGCAGTTCTTC
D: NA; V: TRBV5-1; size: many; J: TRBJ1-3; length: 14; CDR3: CASSLGISGNTIYF; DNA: TGTGCCAGCAGTTTAGGCATCTCTGGAAACACCATATATTTT
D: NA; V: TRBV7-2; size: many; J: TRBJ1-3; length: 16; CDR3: CASSPGGMGGGNTIYF; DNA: TGTGCCAGCAGCCCGGGGGGTATGGGAGGAGGAAACACCATATATTTT
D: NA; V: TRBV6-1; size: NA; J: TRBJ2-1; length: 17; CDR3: CASSTELGGGSYNEQFF; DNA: TGTGCCAGCAGTACAGAACTAGGGGGAGGTTCCTACAATGAGCAGTTCTTC
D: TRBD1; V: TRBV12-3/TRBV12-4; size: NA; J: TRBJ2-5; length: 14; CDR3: CASSSDREQETQYF; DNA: TGTGCCAGCAGTTCCGACAGGGAACAAGAGACCCAGTACTTC